Shown below are 16 T cell receptor beta chains from a single sample sequenced in a study of blood T cell repertoires in COVID-19. Clones were read by immunoSEQ multiplex PCR, and TCRdb kept only the in-frame ones, dropping some. The table shows 100,000 to 120,000 clones, with about 85% occurring only once. Sample: peripheral blood. These receptors were obtained from a woman in her 70s with acute or convalescent COVID-19.

This clone showed up just a few times. The rearrangement links TRBV28 to TRBJ1-3; TRBD1 agrees at 8 bases. V dropped 4 bases and J dropped 4; count of bases not matched to a gene: 3. This CDR3 is built from 14 residues. Germline-derived CDR1 and CDR2 are MDHEN and SYDVKM. The CDR3: CASSSGGAGNTIYF. The CDR3 coding sequence is TGTGCCAGCAGTTCAGGGGGCGCCGGAAACACCATATATTTT.

The rearrangement links TRBV5-4 to TRBJ2-5; 7 positions agree with TRBD1. V was clipped by 0 bases and J by 9 bases; unmatched bases: 8. The germline V gene has CDR1 SGHNT and CDR2 YYREEE (reference sequence). The CDR3 runs to 14 residues. CDR3 in amino acids: CASSLDRGKGAQYF. The CDR3 bases are TGTGCCAGCAGCTTGGACAGGGGCAAAGGGGCCCAGTACTTC.

The rearrangement uses TRBV29-1 and TRBJ2-1; D might be TRBD2 (6 bases). V lost 1 base to trimming and J lost 4 bases, with 23 bases between them. This CDR3 contains 18 residues. Germline lookup yields CDR1 SQVTM and CDR2 ANQGSEA. The CDR3 DNA reads TGCAGCGTTGAAGTGGTGGGAGGCCACTCAGAAGATTACAATGAGCAGTTCTTC. Protein sequence: CSVEVVGGHSEDYNEQFF.

The chain has TRBV7-3 and TRBJ1-6, with D possibly matching TRBD1 (5 bases). V was trimmed by 2 bases and J by 10 bases, leaving 12 bases between them. The CDR3 is made up of 14 amino acids. CDR1 SGHTA and CDR2 FQGTGA come from the germline V gene. The DNA of the CDR3 is TGTGCCAGCAGCTTATGGGCAGGGAACTCACCCCTCCACTTT. Its protein product is CASSLWAGNSPLHF.

The chain is built from TRBV7-8 and TRBJ2-3, with 8 bases matching TRBD1. Germline CDR1 reads SGHVS; CDR2 reads FQNEAQ. The V and J ends lost 5 bases and 4 bases, in that order; junction bases with no gene match: 14. The CDR3 is 17 residues long. The CDR3 loop reads CASSKDGGRGRSDTQYF. For the CDR3, the DNA is TGTGCCAGCAGCAAAGACGGCGGCAGGGGGCGATCAGATACGCAGTATTTT.

This chain joins TRBV15 and TRBJ2-1; 7 bases are shared with TRBD1. CDR1 is LNHNV, CDR2 YYDKDF, per germline (reference sequence). CDR3 length: 15 amino acids. Trimming cost V 0 bases and J 6 bases; bases outside gene matches: 5. In DNA, the CDR3 is TGTGCCACCAGCAGAGACCGGGGACAGCTCAATGAGCAGTTCTTC. Protein product: CATSRDRGQLNEQFF.

The chain carries TRBV28 and TRBJ2-2; no clear D gene. CDR1 and CDR2 (germline): MDHEN, SYDVKM. Between the trimmed V and J ends, which lost 6 bases and 0 bases, there was a span of 14 bases. The CDR3 covers 16 residues. CDR3 sequence (DNA): TGTGCCAGCAGACCACCGCGGTACGCGAACACCGGGGAGCTGTTTTTT. Encoded protein: CASRPPRYANTGELFF.

For the CDR3, the DNA is TGTGCCAGCAGCTTGAAGGAGGAATCTAATGAAAAACTGTTTTTT. Its translation: CASSLKEESNEKLFF. The chain combines TRBV5-4 with TRBJ1-4; D is undetermined. With 1 base removed from V and 3 bases from J, the gap between germline ends came to 10 bases. This CDR3 is 15 amino acids long. Germline CDR1 is SGHNT and CDR2 is YYREEE (reference sequence).

The chain joins TRBV18 to TRBJ1-5, with 9 bases that match TRBD1. This CDR3 is 15 amino acids long. After removal of 3 bases from V and 6 bases from J, the junction contained 6 bases not matched to a gene. The germline V gene encodes CDR1 KGHSH and CDR2 LQKENI. This CDR3 is CASSPSGQGIQPQHF. CDR3 coding DNA: TGTGCCAGCTCACCGTCGGGACAGGGTATTCAGCCCCAGCATTTT.

The J gene is TRBJ2-7, the V gene TRBV9; perhaps TRBD2 as D (6 bases). Germline V gene lookup returns CDR1 SGDLS and CDR2 YYNGEE. CDR3 size: 16 residues. Trimming took off 3 bases at V and 7 bases at J, with 23 bases between the two ends. CDR3 DNA: TGTGCCAGCAGCGGAGGGGTGTTGGCTACCGGAGGGGAGCAGTACTTC. Protein product: CASSGGVLATGGEQYF.

The CDR3: CASSEMRNTEAFF. DNA of the CDR3: TGTGCCAGCAGTGAGATGAGGAACACTGAAGCTTTCTTT. This rearrangement joins TRBV6-4 to TRBJ1-1, with D unresolved. This CDR3 spans 13 amino acids. Trimming removed 3 bases at V and 1 base at J, with 6 bases between. The germline V gene encodes CDR1 MRHNA and CDR2 SNTAGT.

The rearrangement uses TRBV9 and TRBJ1-1, with 7 bases fitting TRBD1. The length of the CDR3 is 14 residues. J lost 1 base, V lost 3 bases, and 3 bases had no gene match. CDR1 is SGDLS and CDR2 is YYNGEE in the germline V gene. The CDR3 region has the DNA TGTGCCAGCAGCGCTGGACAGGCGAACACTGAAGCTTTCTTT. Its translation: CASSAGQANTEAFF. Filled out from reference TRBV9 and TRBJ1-1, the complete variable domain reads DSGVTQTPKHLITATGQRVTLRCSPRSGDLSVYWYQQSLDQGLQFLIQYYNGEERAKGNILERFSAQQFPDLHSELNLSSLELGDSALYFCASSAGQANTEAFFGQGTRLTVV.

V and J are TRBV9 and TRBJ2-3; 7 bases match TRBD2. The junction had 10 bases not matched to a gene; V was cut back by 2 bases and J by 1 base. Germline CDR1 SGDLS, CDR2 YYNGEE. The CDR3 extends over 17 amino acids. The chain's CDR3 is CASSVQVGGSRTDTQYF. The DNA of the CDR3 is TGTGCCAGCAGCGTGCAGGTCGGGGGGAGTCGCACAGATACGCAGTATTTT.

The chain carries TRBV7-6 and TRBJ1-4, with 8 bases fitting TRBD1. The CDR3 has 15 amino acids. Germline loops: CDR1 SGHVS, CDR2 FNYEAQ. The J segment lost 3 bases and the V segment lost 5 bases, leaving 5 bases of the junction unmatched. The CDR3 sequence: CASSRRTGSNEKLFF. DNA of the CDR3: TGTGCCAGCAGCCGCCGGACAGGGTCTAATGAAAAACTGTTTTTT.

The chain recombines TRBV20-1 with TRBJ2-1, with a possible D match to TRBD1 (5 bases). The germline V gene has CDR1 DFQATT and CDR2 SNEGSKA (reference sequence). The CDR3 extends over 13 amino acids. Trimming took 3 bases from V and 7 from J, leaving 13 bases between them. The CDR3, as DNA: TGCAGTGCTAGTAGGGCAGGGAAGAATGAGCAGTTCTTC. This translates into CSASRAGKNEQFF.

V is TRBV5-6 and J is TRBJ2-5; 14 nucleotides line up with TRBD2. The V and J ends lost 3 bases and 2 bases, in that order; junction bases with no gene match: 6. CDR1 is SGHDT and CDR2 is YYEEEE in the germline V gene. There are 17 residues in the CDR3. DNA of the CDR3: TGTGCCAGCAGCTGGAGGACTAGCGGGAGGTATCAAGAGACCCAGTACTTC. Protein: CASSWRTSGRYQETQYF.